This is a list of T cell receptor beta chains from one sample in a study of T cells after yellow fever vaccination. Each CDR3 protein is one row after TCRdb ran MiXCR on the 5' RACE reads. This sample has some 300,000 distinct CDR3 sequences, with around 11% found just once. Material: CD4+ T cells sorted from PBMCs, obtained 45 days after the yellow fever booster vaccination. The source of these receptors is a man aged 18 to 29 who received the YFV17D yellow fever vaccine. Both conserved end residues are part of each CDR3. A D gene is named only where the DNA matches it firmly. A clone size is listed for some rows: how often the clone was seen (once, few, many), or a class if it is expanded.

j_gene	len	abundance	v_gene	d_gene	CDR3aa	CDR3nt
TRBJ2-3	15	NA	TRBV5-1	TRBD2	CASSSFSGALVTQYF	TGCGCCAGCAGCTCCTTTAGCGGGGCTTTAGTTACGCAGTATTTT
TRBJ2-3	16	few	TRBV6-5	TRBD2	CASSSPSGGEPDTQYF	TGTGCCAGCAGCAGCCCTAGCGGGGGGGAACCAGATACGCAGTATTTT
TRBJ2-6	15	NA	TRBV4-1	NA	CASSQEMSGANVLTF	TGCGCCAGCAGCCAAGAAATGTCGGGGGCCAACGTCCTGACTTTC
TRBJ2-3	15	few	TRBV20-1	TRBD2	CSARGDSGGADTQYF	TGCAGTGCTAGAGGGGACAGCGGGGGGGCCGATACGCAGTATTTT
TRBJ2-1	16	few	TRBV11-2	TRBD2	CASSLAGSGTINEQFF	TGTGCCAGCAGCTTAGCGGGTAGCGGGACTATCAATGAGCAGTTCTTC
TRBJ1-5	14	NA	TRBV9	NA	CANEGPGGSQPQHF	TGTGCCAACGAAGGCCCCGGAGGTAGTCAGCCCCAGCATTTT
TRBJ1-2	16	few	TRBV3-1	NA	CASSQGVNSPSYGYTF	TGTGCCAGCAGCCAAGGGGTGAACAGCCCGAGTTATGGCTACACCTTC
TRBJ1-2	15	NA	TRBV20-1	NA	CSAKNNRGSDYGYTF	TGCAGTGCTAAGAACAATCGGGGAAGCGACTATGGCTACACCTTC
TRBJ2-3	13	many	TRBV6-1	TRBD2	CASSGVLAGGQYF	TGTGCCAGCAGTGGCGTATTAGCGGGGGGACAGTATTTT
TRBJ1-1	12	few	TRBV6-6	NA	CASSYRETEAFF	TGTGCCAGCAGTTATAGGGAGACTGAAGCTTTCTTT
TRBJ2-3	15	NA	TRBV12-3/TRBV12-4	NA	CASRKRTGAGDTQYF	TGTGCCAGCAGGAAAAGGACAGGCGCGGGGGATACGCAGTATTTT
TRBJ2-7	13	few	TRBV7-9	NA	CASTEASGNEQYF	TGTGCCAGCACGGAGGCAAGCGGCAACGAGCAGTACTTC
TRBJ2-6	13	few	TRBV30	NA	CAKGSSGANVLTF	TGTGCGAAAGGGAGCTCTGGGGCCAACGTCCTGACTTTC
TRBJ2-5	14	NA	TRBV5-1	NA	CASSRGAIGETQYF	TGCGCCAGCAGTAGAGGGGCCATTGGAGAGACCCAGTACTTC
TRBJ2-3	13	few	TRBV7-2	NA	CASSSGGVDTQYF	TGTGCCAGCAGTTCCGGCGGTGTGGATACGCAGTATTTT
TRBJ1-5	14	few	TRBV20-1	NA	CSAYDPEGNQPQHF	TGCAGTGCATACGATCCGGAGGGCAATCAGCCCCAGCATTTT
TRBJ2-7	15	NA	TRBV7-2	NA	CASSLNVGLPPEQYF	TGTGCCAGCAGCTTAAACGTCGGGCTTCCTCCCGAGCAGTACTTC
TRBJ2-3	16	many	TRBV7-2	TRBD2	CASSLGSGGVTDTQYF	TGTGCCAGCAGCTTAGGAAGCGGGGGGGTCACAGATACGCAGTATTTT
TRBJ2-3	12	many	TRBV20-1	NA	CSASPSLSTQYF	TGCAGTGCTTCCCCCTCTCTTTCTACGCAGTATTTT
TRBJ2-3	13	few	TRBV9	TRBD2	CASSVTSSDTQYF	TGTGCCAGCAGCGTGACTAGCTCAGATACGCAGTATTTT
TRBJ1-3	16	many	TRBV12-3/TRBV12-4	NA	CASSLDQTGSGNTIYF	TGTGCCAGCAGTTTAGATCAGACCGGCTCTGGAAACACCATATATTTT
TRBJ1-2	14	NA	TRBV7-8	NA	CASSYGELNYGYTF	TGTGCCAGCAGCTACGGGGAGCTTAACTATGGCTACACCTTC
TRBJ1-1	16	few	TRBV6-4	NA	CASSETPGRGRTEAFF	TGTGCCAGCAGTGAAACCCCGGGACGGGGGCGGACTGAAGCTTTCTTT
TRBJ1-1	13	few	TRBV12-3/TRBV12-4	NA	CACSIVGNTEAFF	TGTGCCTGTTCGATAGTGGGGAACACTGAAGCTTTCTTT
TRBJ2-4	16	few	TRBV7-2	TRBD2	CASSLRLAGGENIQYF	TGTGCCAGCAGCTTAAGGCTAGCGGGGGGGGAAAACATTCAGTACTTC
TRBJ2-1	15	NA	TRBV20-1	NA	CSAKEWMSSYNEQFF	TGCAGTGCAAAGGAGTGGATGAGCTCCTACAATGAGCAGTTCTTC
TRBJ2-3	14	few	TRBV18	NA	CASPRDLRTDTQYF	TGTGCCAGCCCCCGGGACTTGAGGACAGATACGCAGTATTTT
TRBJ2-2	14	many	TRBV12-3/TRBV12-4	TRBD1	CASTWTGRPGELFF	TGTGCCAGCACCTGGACAGGGCGGCCCGGGGAGCTGTTTTTT
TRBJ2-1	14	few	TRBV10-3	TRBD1	CAISWDSSYNEQFF	TGTGCCATCAGTTGGGACAGCTCCTACAATGAGCAGTTCTTC
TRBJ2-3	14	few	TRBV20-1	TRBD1	CSARPQGVADTQYF	TGCAGTGCTAGACCACAGGGGGTTGCAGATACGCAGTATTTT
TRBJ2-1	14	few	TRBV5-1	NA	CASSSGTPRNEQFF	TGCGCCAGCAGCTCGGGGACTCCCAGGAATGAGCAGTTCTTC
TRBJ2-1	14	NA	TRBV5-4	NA	CASSLGDFYNEQFF	TGTGCCAGCAGCTTAGGGGATTTCTACAATGAGCAGTTCTTC
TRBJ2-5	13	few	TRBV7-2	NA	CASSVGRSGTQYF	TGTGCCAGCAGCGTGGGGCGGTCCGGAACCCAGTACTTC
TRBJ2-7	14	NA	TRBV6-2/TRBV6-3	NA	CASSGGDTIRVQYF	TGTGCCAGCAGTGGCGGGGACACCATTAGGGTGCAGTACTTC
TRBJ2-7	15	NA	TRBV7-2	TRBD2	CASSSTGGPSYEQYF	TGTGCCAGCAGCTCCACGGGGGGACCCTCCTACGAGCAGTACTTC
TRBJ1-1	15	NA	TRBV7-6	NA	CASSLGGGMDTEAFF	TGTGCCAGCAGCTTAGGGGGGGGAATGGACACTGAAGCTTTCTTT
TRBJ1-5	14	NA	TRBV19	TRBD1	CASTPTGGPQPQHF	TGTGCCAGTACCCCGACAGGGGGCCCTCAGCCCCAGCATTTT
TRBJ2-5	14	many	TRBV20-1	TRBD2	CSARGLAGEETQYF	TGCAGTGCTAGGGGACTAGCGGGAGAAGAGACCCAGTACTTC
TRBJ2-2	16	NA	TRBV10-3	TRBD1	CAIRKGQGANTGELFF	TGTGCCATCAGGAAGGGACAGGGCGCGAACACCGGGGAGCTGTTTTTT
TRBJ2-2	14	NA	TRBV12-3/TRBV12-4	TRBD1	CASSPTRDRVELFF	TGTGCCAGCAGTCCAACTCGAGACAGGGTTGAGCTGTTTTTT
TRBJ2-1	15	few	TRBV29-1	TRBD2	CSVESTSGGAVEQFF	TGCAGCGTTGAATCGACTAGCGGGGGGGCCGTTGAGCAGTTCTTC
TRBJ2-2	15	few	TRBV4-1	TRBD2	CASSHPSGGTGELFF	TGCGCCAGCAGCCATCCTAGCGGGGGCACCGGGGAGCTGTTTTTT
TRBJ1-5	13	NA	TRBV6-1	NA	CASTLGGGQPQHF	TGTGCCAGCACCTTGGGTGGGGGACAGCCCCAGCATTTT
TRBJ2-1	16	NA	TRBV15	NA	CATSQGSEGSYNEQFF	TGTGCCACCAGCCAAGGGAGCGAGGGCTCCTACAATGAGCAGTTCTTC
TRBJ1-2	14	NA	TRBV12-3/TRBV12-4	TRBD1	CASSRYRGMYGYTF	TGTGCCAGCAGCCGCTACAGGGGCATGTATGGCTACACCTTC
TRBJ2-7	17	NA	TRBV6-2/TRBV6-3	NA	CASRIDIKRGQIYEQYF	TGTGCCAGCAGAATTGACATAAAGCGGGGACAAATCTACGAGCAGTACTTC
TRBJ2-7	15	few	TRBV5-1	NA	CASSPAGRSSYEQYF	TGCGCCAGCAGCCCCGCCGGGCGGAGCTCCTACGAGCAGTACTTC
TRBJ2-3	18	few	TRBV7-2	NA	CASSLAPAGSPSTDTQYF	TGTGCCAGCAGCTTAGCCCCCGCGGGAAGCCCTAGCACAGATACGCAGTATTTT
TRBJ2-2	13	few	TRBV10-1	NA	CASNSGFGGELFF	TGCGCCAGTAACTCAGGGTTCGGCGGGGAGCTGTTTTTT
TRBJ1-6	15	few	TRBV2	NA	CASSFTDTNNSPLHF	TGTGCCAGCAGCTTCACAGATACTAATAATTCACCCCTCCACTTT
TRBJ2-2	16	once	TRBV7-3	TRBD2	CASSLPTAGATGELFF	TGTGCCAGCAGCTTACCGACAGCGGGGGCAACTGGGGAGCTGTTTTTT
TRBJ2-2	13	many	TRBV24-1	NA	CATSDSFLGELFF	TGTGCCACCAGTGATTCCTTTCTCGGGGAGCTGTTTTTT
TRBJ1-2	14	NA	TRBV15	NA	CATSRSDSEGSYTF	TGTGCCACCAGCAGGTCAGATAGCGAGGGGAGCTACACCTTC
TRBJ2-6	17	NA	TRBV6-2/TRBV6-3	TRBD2	CASEVGGGIPGANVLTF	TGTGCCAGCGAAGTTGGCGGGGGGATCCCTGGGGCCAACGTCCTGACTTTC
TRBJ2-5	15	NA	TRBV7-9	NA	CASSLSGRGLVTQYF	TGTGCCAGCAGCCTTTCGGGTCGGGGACTGGTGACCCAGTACTTC
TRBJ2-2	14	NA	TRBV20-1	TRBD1	CSAPRGYDTGELFF	TGCAGTGCTCCCAGGGGGTACGACACCGGGGAGCTGTTTTTT
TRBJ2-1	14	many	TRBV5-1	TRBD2	CASSTGTSGNEQFF	TGCGCCAGCAGCACCGGGACTAGCGGCAATGAGCAGTTCTTC
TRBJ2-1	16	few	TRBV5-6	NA	CASRGTRPYSYNEQFF	TGTGCCAGCAGAGGGACAAGGCCCTACTCCTACAATGAGCAGTTCTTC
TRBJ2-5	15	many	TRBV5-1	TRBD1	CASSLVPGQQETQYF	TGCGCCAGCAGCTTGGTGCCGGGACAGCAAGAGACCCAGTACTTC
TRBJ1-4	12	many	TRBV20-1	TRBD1	CSVRGQREKLFF	TGCAGTGTAAGGGGGCAGAGGGAAAAACTGTTTTTT